This TCR beta chain was sequenced during a study of blood T cells in healthy people across ages. Study at large: T cells yielded about one barcoded beta molecule per two cells through template switching.

CDR3 length: 15 amino acids. J was trimmed by 1 base and V by 6 bases; bases with no gene match: 7. From germline, CDR1 is ENHRY and CDR2 SYGVKD. Together with a sample-barcoded 5' primer, a J-beta primer mix was included in a second PCR lasting about 6 to 12 cycles. Each cDNA molecule was tagged by a template-switch adaptor with 12 random nucleotides. MiXCR, run by TCRdb on the 5' RACE reads, gives a single entry per CDR3 protein. The sample records under 2,000,000 distinct CDR3 sequences, just under 50% being singletons. This clonotype was found a few times. Sequenced: blood. The V call is TRBV10-3, the J call TRBJ2-3; 7 nucleotides agree with TRBD2. This TCR was recovered from a woman aged 40 to 50 in good health. Written as DNA, the CDR3 is TGTGCCATCAGCCCCGTGGGGGGGGGCACAGATACGCAGTATTTT. It encodes CAISPVGGGTDTQYF.